The clone carrying this TCR beta chain was seen only once. The sample is drawn from a study of T cell responses to AZD1222 COVID-19 vaccine. The data were produced by immunoSEQ multiplex PCR, yet TCRdb's version contains in-frame clones alone and is incomplete. The table lists tens of thousands of clones, roughly 84% of them singletons, with around 13% in the top ten. The CDR3 extends over 13 amino acids. Trimming cost V 0 bases and J 0 bases, with 0 bases left between them. The germline V gene encodes CDR1 GTSNPN and CDR2 SVGIG (reference sequence). The source was peripheral blood, collected on day 0 of AZD1222 vaccination. This sequence originates from an adult in good health. The rearrangement links TRBV30 to TRBJ2-6; no definite D call. The CDR3 DNA sequence: TGTGCCTGGAGTGTCTCTGGGGCCAACGTCCTGACTTTC. Translating gives CAWSVSGANVLTF.